This passage covers 19 T cell receptor beta chains from one sample sequenced in a study of CD4 T cells in relation to SARS-CoV-2 and coronaviruses. No antigen is known for these receptors. Sequencing was performed with immunoSEQ multiplex PCR; in TCRdb, only in-frame clones are kept and a portion is missing. The repertoire holds tens of thousands of clones, with about 80% as singletons. Sequencing used naive CD4+ T cells from PBMCs, cultured in vitro. Described subset: naive CD4+ T cells isolated by negative enrichment. The receptors stem from an adult with COVID-19.

The chain recombines TRBV5-1 with TRBJ2-5; TRBD1 or TRBD2 may be the D gene (10 bases each). The CDR3 contains 20 residues. Deletions cut 2 bases from V and 2 bases from J, with 28 bases between. Germline V gene lookup returns CDR1 SGHRS and CDR2 YFSETQ. CDR3 nucleotides: TGCGCCAGCAGCTTCATAACTCCGGGACAGGGGACTAGCGCACAAGAGACCCAGTACTTC. Translated: CASSFITPGQGTSAQETQYF.

J is TRBJ2-3 and V is TRBV11-2; 8 positions agree with TRBD1. The junction had 6 bases not matched to a gene; V was cut back by 2 bases and J by 2 bases. The CDR3 contains 16 residues. The V gene's germline CDR1 is SGHAT and CDR2 FQNNGV. The CDR3: CASSLFRGPPTDTQYF. The DNA of the CDR3 is TGTGCCAGCAGCTTATTCAGGGGGCCCCCCACAGATACGCAGTATTTT. The entire variable domain, with the rest obtained from reference TRBV11-2 and TRBJ2-3, is as follows: EAGVAQSPRYKIIEKRQSVAFWCNPISGHATLYWYQQILGQGPKLLIQFQNNGVVDDSQLPKDRFSAERLKGVDSTLKIQPAKLEDSAVYLCASSLFRGPPTDTQYFGPGTRLTVL.

The rearrangement uses TRBV15 and TRBJ1-1; TRBD1 might be the D (5 bases). Germline CDR1 LNHNV, CDR2 YYDKDF (reference sequence). The V end lost 4 bases, the J end lost 0 bases, and 12 bases lay between the germline ends. The CDR3 contains 15 residues. CDR3 coding DNA: TGTGCCACCAGCAAGGGAGGGACCATGAACACTGAAGCTTTCTTT. It specifies CATSKGGTMNTEAFF.

The rearrangement links TRBV7-2 to TRBJ1-6; a possible D gene is TRBD1 (5 bases). The CDR3 covers 16 residues. The germline V and J ends were trimmed by 1 base and 3 bases, with 10 bases remaining between them. Looked up from germline, CDR1 is SGHTA and CDR2 is FQGNSA. The CDR3 protein is CASSLGKGFYNSPLHF. Here the CDR3 DNA reads TGTGCCAGCAGCTTAGGAAAGGGGTTCTATAATTCACCCCTCCACTTT.

The chain couples TRBV7-9 to TRBJ2-5; D possibly matches TRBD1 or TRBD2 (6 bases each). Trimming took 3 bases from V and 4 from J, leaving 12 bases between them. The CDR3 loop spans 14 amino acids. Germline values: CDR1 SEHNR, CDR2 FQNEAQ (reference sequence). The chain's CDR3 is CASSFEGGGETQYF. CDR3 coding DNA: TGTGCCAGCAGCTTCGAAGGGGGAGGAGAGACCCAGTACTTC.

This sequence joins TRBV28 and TRBJ1-2, with 8 nucleotides matching TRBD1. The V gene's germline CDR1 is MDHEN and CDR2 SYDVKM. CDR3 size: 18 residues. Germline trimming cut 6 bases from V and 4 bases from J; bases unmatched to any gene: 19. CDR3: CASSPLVPVRGRVYGYTF. In nucleotides, the CDR3 is TGTGCCAGCAGCCCCCTCGTCCCGGTCAGGGGGCGCGTCTATGGCTACACCTTC.

This clone has only a few counts. The rearrangement uses TRBV18 and TRBJ2-1, with 12 bases aligning to TRBD2. The CDR3 is 17 residues long. Germline V CDR1 and CDR2: KGHSH, LQKENI. V shed 5 bases and J 4 bases; nucleotides not matched to a gene: 9. The CDR3 sequence: CASSSKGLAGTYNEQFF. As DNA, the CDR3 is TGTGCCAGCTCATCGAAAGGACTAGCGGGAACATACAATGAGCAGTTCTTC.

This clone was seen more than once but under ten times. This rearrangement joins TRBV3-1 (or the pseudogene TRBV3-2) to TRBJ2-3; no firm D call. Trimming pared 3 bases from V and 5 bases from J, leaving 9 bases between. The germline gives CDR1 LGHDT, CDR2 YNNKEL (reference sequence). The CDR3 contains 13 residues. The chain's CDR3 is CASSQQYGDTQYF. For the CDR3, the DNA is TGTGCCAGCAGCCAGCAATACGGAGATACGCAGTATTTT.

The V call is TRBV5-4, the J call TRBJ2-7; no reliable D call. Germline values: CDR1 SGHNT, CDR2 YYREEE (reference sequence). Trimming stripped 2 bases from V and 6 bases from J, with 15 bases between. The CDR3 contains 14 residues. The DNA for the CDR3 is TGTGCCAGCAGCTTACAACCCCCAGGTTCCGAGCAGTACTTC. This sequence encodes CASSLQPPGSEQYF.

The chain carries TRBV29-1 and TRBJ2-3, with D hard to call. Germline CDR1 and CDR2: SQVTM and ANQGSEA. With 4 bases removed from V and 3 bases from J, the gap between germline ends came to 20 bases. This CDR3 is built from 16 residues. The DNA of the CDR3 is TGCAGCGTTGTAAGCTCCCTTCACGGTATTACAGATACGCAGTATTTT. Residues: CSVVSSLHGITDTQYF.

V gene TRBV28 combines with J gene TRBJ1-2; 8 positions agree with TRBD1. The CDR3 runs 14 residues. Per germline, CDR1 MDHEN and CDR2 SYDVKM. Germline trimming cut 5 bases from V and 4 bases from J; bases unmatched to any gene: 6. For the CDR3, the DNA is TGTGCCAGCAGTCCAAACAGGGGGGGCTATGGCTACACCTTC. This gives the protein CASSPNRGGYGYTF.

The chain links TRBV5-1 to TRBJ2-1; 10 bases align to TRBD2. The germline gives CDR1 SGHRS, CDR2 YFSETQ. Losses at the gene ends were 5 bases for V and 6 bases for J; bases not matched to a gene: 8. The CDR3 runs 15 residues. CDR3 region: CASRALAGVSNEQFF. In DNA form, the CDR3 reads TGCGCCAGCAGAGCCCTAGCGGGAGTATCCAATGAGCAGTTCTTC.

The gene calls are TRBV18 and TRBJ2-3; D might be TRBD2 (6 bases). The germline V gene encodes CDR1 KGHSH and CDR2 LQKENI. CDR3 size: 15 residues. V lost 0 bases and J 0 bases, leaving 7 bases between the germline ends. The CDR3 sequence: CASSPPAGSTDTQYF. CDR3 sequence (DNA): TGTGCCAGCTCACCACCGGCGGGGAGCACAGATACGCAGTATTTT.

This clone has more than one count but fewer than ten. The chain joins TRBV23-1 to TRBJ1-5, with 7 positions matching TRBD1. TRBV23-1 is designated an ORF whose function remains uncertain. The V segment lost 2 bases and the J segment 3 bases; nucleotides outside the gene matches: 10. The CDR3 runs to 17 residues. The CDR3 sequence is CASSQRNRDSNNQPQHF. DNA of the CDR3: TGCGCCAGCAGTCAAAGGAACCGGGACAGTAACAATCAGCCCCAGCATTTT.

Here the CDR3 DNA reads TGTGCCAGCTCGCGGGGCCCCCATTTCGCCGGGGCCAACGTCCTGACTTTC. It specifies CASSRGPHFAGANVLTF. V is TRBV18 and J is TRBJ2-6, with a possible D match to TRBD2 (6 bases). The V gene's germline CDR1 is KGHSH and CDR2 LQKENI. V lost 6 bases, J lost 4 bases, and 19 bases lay in between. The CDR3 runs to 17 residues.

A single count supports this clone. This chain uses TRBV9 with TRBJ2-1; tentatively, D is TRBD1 (6 bases). V lost 4 bases and J 3 bases, leaving 20 bases between the germline ends. Germline V gives CDR1 SGDLS, CDR2 YYNGEE. The CDR3 runs 17 residues. CDR3 residues: CASSLQPGHRVYNEQFF. CDR3 bases: TGTGCCAGCAGCCTTCAACCCGGGCACAGGGTCTACAATGAGCAGTTCTTC.

The chain recombines TRBV7-3 with TRBJ2-1; D is unresolved. The germline V gene encodes CDR1 SGHTA and CDR2 FQGTGA. V lost 6 bases and J lost 7, with 16 bases in between. The CDR3 is 14 amino acids. CDR3: CASSPSGPRNEQFF. CDR3 coding DNA: TGTGCCAGCAGTCCCTCCGGCCCAAGAAATGAGCAGTTCTTC.

V is TRBV5-1 and J is TRBJ2-7; 10 positions agree with TRBD2. The V gene's germline CDR1 is SGHRS and CDR2 YFSETQ. J gave up 2 bases and V 4 bases, and 6 bases lay outside the gene matches. CDR3 length equals 15 residues. As DNA, the CDR3 is TGCGCCAGCAGCCTGCGGACTAGCGGAACCTACGAGCAGTACTTC. It specifies CASSLRTSGTYEQYF.

J is TRBJ2-2 and V is TRBV6-5, with a tentative D call TRBD2 (5 bases). The V and J ends lost 5 bases and 4 bases respectively, with 14 bases between them. The CDR3 extends over 15 amino acids. Germline V CDR1 and CDR2: MNHEY, SVGAGI. DNA for the CDR3: TGTGCCAGCAGTAGAGGACTCTCGACCACCGGGGAGCTGTTTTTT. It encodes CASSRGLSTTGELFF.